This TCR beta chain was recorded in a study of beta chain features in type 1 diabetes (dated by TCRdb to the late 2010s). Regarding the study in general: Mean age, gender distribution, total cell number and subset yield did not differ between patients and healthy donors. A total of over 90,000,000 sorted cells were examined across all samples, and a strong correlation was observed between cell number per subset and RNA yield. The study compared the TCRB repertoires of sorted circulating CD4+ T cell subsets in recently diagnosed type 1 diabetes patients with those in matched healthy donors. Regulatory and stem cell-like memory subsets were isolated from only 8 patients and roughly eight healthy donors, whereas naive and central memory subsets came from all 28 donors.

The entire amount of isolated RNA was reverse transcribed using the High Capacity cDNA Reverse Transcription Kit, so the sequenced TCRB transcripts were expressed ones. Deep immunoSEQ sequencing was applied to naive, central memory and regulatory T cell samples, giving an average of about 3.4 million total reads per sample. Sorted cells were lysed in RLT buffer and RNA was extracted with DNase-treated RNeasy Micro or Mini kits, depending on cell number. To prevent cross-contamination, every cell subset was processed on its own, while patient and healthy donor samples were processed together. The immunoSEQ multiplex PCR was used to amplify TCRB sequences from cDNA, yielding 87-bp fragments that span the CDR3 region. The amplicons were sequenced using the Illumina HiSeq platform. The authors' pipeline ran thus. PCR bias was computationally corrected using synthetic template baselines, reads within Hamming distance 2 were collapsed, and singletons that could not be merged were discarded. By aligning reads against IMGT, V, D and J genes, CDR3 length, and insertions or deletions at six rearrangement sites were assigned. Within each subset, clonotype counts were normalized to sorted cell number, after which true diversity and Gini coefficients were computed with the tcR R package. Repertoire sharing was quantified using the overlap coefficient calculated on TCRB nucleotide sequences. Out-of-frame TCRB sequences from naive cells were analyzed as a proxy for the pre-selection repertoire. Held by TCRdb, this immuneACCESS table contains in-frame sequences only and omits some clones. Under half of the omission traces to an unresolved V gene where checked; the cause of the rest is unknown. The DNA gave D and trimming, while V, J and clone size come from that table. The sample profile shows under 450,000 clones; over 11% of them were found once. The ten most abundant clones make up 0.035% to 0.045% of the sample.

Overall results and qualifications from the work: At VDJ recombination sites, type 1 diabetes patients had fewer insertions and more deleted nucleotides, which implies abnormalities in thymic rearrangement. In all four CD4+ subsets, TCRB CDR3 length was moderately but significantly shorter in type 1 diabetes patients. Naive, central memory and regulatory TCRB repertoires appeared more similar among patients than among healthy donors. Because cDNA was sequenced instead of genomic DNA, highly expressing activated cells could be over-represented, though the groups showed no difference in activation or CD3 levels. Shorter templates might be favored by PCR, yet because patient and control samples were amplified and corrected together, any such skew would affect both groups equally. Only small numbers of individuals were included in the HLA sub-analyses, which left unresolved whether HLA type had any influence on TCRB rearrangement.

The CDR3 numbers 10 residues from cysteine through phenylalanine. The retained sequence is limited to the CDR3, 30 bases, with the frame set at the first base. Per the germline V gene, MGHDK is the CDR1 and SYGVNS is the CDR2. The junction shows trimming of 6 bases on V and 11 bases on J, plus 10 bases between the germline ends. Each donor gave one peripheral blood draw, averaging roughly 100 mL, which was collected into heparinised tubes. A BD FACSAria II was used to sort naive, central memory, regulatory and stem cell-like memory CD4+ T cells with a panel that included CD45RO, CCR7, CD25, CD127, CD95 and CD27. Purity was above 95% for every sorted population. PBMCs were separated immediately by Lymphoprep density gradient centrifugation and were stained directly, without being cultured. To minimize batch effects, samples were stained and sorted in pairs, one healthy donor with one patient per experiment.

This clone appeared many times. The antigen it binds to is not known. It has no much larger one-base neighbor in the sample; base qualities were not kept. This TCR derives from a man aged 30 to 39 in good health. Recombination linked TRBV25-1 to TRBJ1-2, and possibly TRBD1, on 5 matching bases. The material sequenced was naive CD4+ T cells from blood. The intended sense of this specimen's cell subset or site label: true naive CD4+ T cells. The CDR3 is CASRDIGYTF. The DNA reads as follows: TGTGCCAGCAGGGACATTGGATACACCTTC.